The clone carrying this TCR beta chain was counted at least ten times. What it binds is not known. The data belong to a study of breast tumors, draining lymph nodes, adjacent tissues. V was clipped by 3 bases and J by 0 bases, with 4 bases between them. CDR1 and CDR2 (germline): SGDLS, YYNGEE. CDR3 length: 14 residues. A single record per CDR3 protein comes from TCRdb applying MiXCR to the multiplex PCR reads. In the table there are about 80,000 distinct CDR3 sequences, roughly 20% of which are singletons. Broader study findings: Data fit most tumor T cells coming from lymph node, expanding in tumor. Compared with lymph nodes, tumors were less diverse; compared with nontumor tissue, more.

Breast cancer patients provided tissue from their axillary draining lymph nodes. The specimen was axillary lymph node tissue. The V and J genes are TRBV9 and TRBJ2-6, with D unresolved. The receptor comes from a female donor with breast cancer. Some clones in this sample may be carry-over from other donors' samples. For the CDR3, the DNA is TGTGCCAGCAGCGCTCACTCTGGGGCCAACGTCCTGACTTTC. It specifies CASSAHSGANVLTF.